This T cell receptor beta chain is from a study of cytomegalovirus exposure and HLA in healthy donors. Study-wide context: Per a later analysis, the approximately 620 first-cohort and under 150 validation repertoires shared one platform.

Per germline, CDR1 LGHNA and CDR2 YNFKEQ. This CDR3 has 15 amino acids. Deletions cut 0 bases from V and 5 bases from J, with 11 bases between. On this clone: The antigen is not known.

Broader study findings: Most TCR sequences showed up rarely, but some public TCRs showed up in many donors. The tendency of first-cohort TCR clusters to co-occur in the 110 or so validation repertoires emerged from a later analysis. As confirmed in vitro, three CMV-associated chains were specific for CMV antigens.

Generated by immunoSEQ multiplex PCR, the TCRdb table keeps only in-frame clones and is missing some. The data show roughly 230,000 clones, with around 90% seen just once and 2.5% to 3.5% held by the top ten. The gene calls are TRBV4-2 and TRBJ1-5; D not certain. The specimen sequenced was PBMCs. The TCR comes from a woman aged 25 to 39 in good health and CMV-seronegative. The CDR3 is CASSQERNSDQPQHF. CDR3 coding DNA: TGTGCCAGCAGCCAAGAGAGGAATTCGGATCAGCCCCAGCATTTT.